This TCR beta chain was observed in a study of beta chain features in type 1 diabetes. Overall study findings and caveats: Type 1 diabetes patients had TCRB CDR3s that were shorter (moderately but significantly so) in all four CD4+ subsets.

A word on this clone: Its antigen remains unknown.

Expressed TCRB transcripts were sequenced because the entire RNA isolate underwent reverse transcription. Using immunoSEQ multiplex PCR, the repertoire was profiled, and TCRdb retains in-frame clones only, with some absent. Counted here are over 200,000 clones, about a tenth occurring once; the ten biggest clones make up around 0.017%. The sequenced sample consisted of naive CD4+ T cells from blood. This TCR came from a man aged 30-40 years with type 1 diabetes.

The CDR3 bases are TGTGCCAGCAGGAGGCCCGCTCGCGGCGGGGAGCTGTTTTTT. Protein: CASRRPARGGELFF. The chain links TRBV28 to TRBJ2-2; no reliable D call. Trimming shortened V by 6 bases and J by 7 bases, and 15 bases separated the two germline ends. The CDR3 is 14 amino acids. Germline CDR1 and CDR2: MDHEN and SYDVKM.